This T cell receptor (beta chain) was sequenced for a study of CD8 T cells in Susac syndrome. Points from the study as a whole: The TCR sequencing and HLA analysis in the study involved a relatively small number of individuals, as the study acknowledged.

TCR beta was sequenced from blood CD8+ and CD4+ T cells. The authors negatively isolated CD8+ and CD4+ T cells and FACS-enriched TEMRA cells. RNA totalling about 0.45 to 1 ug underwent reverse transcription with random hexamers. The TCR beta CDR3 was amplified by immunoSEQ multiplex PCR across 54 Vbeta, 13 Jbeta. MiXCR, applied by TCRdb to the immunoSEQ multiplex PCR reads, yields one record per CDR3 protein. The sample comprises 45,000 to 60,000 distinct CDR3 sequences, around 93% of which are singletons, and roughly 0.5% rests with the top ten. Germline V lookup: CDR1 SEHNR, CDR2 FQNEAQ (reference sequence). The V end lost 6 bases, the J end lost 4 bases, and 10 bases lay between the germline ends. The CDR3 is made up of 12 amino acids. Regarding this clonotype: Its antigen is undetermined.

The sequencing input was CD8+ T cells from PBMCs. The sequence was obtained from a human donor with multiple sclerosis. V is TRBV7-9 and J is TRBJ2-7; D uncertain. In nucleotides, the CDR3 is TGTGCCAGCAGTCCCACACCTTACGAGCAGTACTTC. As protein: CASSPTPYEQYF. The variable domain in full, completed from reference TRBV7-9 and TRBJ2-7, reads DTGVSQNPRHKITKRGQNVTFRCDPISEHNRLYWYRQTLGQGPEFLTYFQNEAQLEKSRLLSDRFSAERPKGSFSTLEIQRTEQGDSAMYLCASSPTPYEQYFGPGTRLTVT.